The sequence of this TCR beta chain was determined in a study of graft-versus-host responses after intestinal transplantation. Study background: In this cohort, recipients had multivisceral, liver-intestinal, or isolated intestinal transplants.

CDR1 and CDR2 (germline): SGHRS, YFSETQ. CDR3 length: 16 amino acids. Trimming took 4 bases from V and 0 from J, leaving 16 bases between them. In the case of this clone: Its antigen remains unknown.

Study-level results: Circulating GvH clones peaking coincided with falling HvG clones soon after transplant.

Using immunoSEQ multiplex PCR, the repertoire was profiled, and TCRdb retains in-frame clones only, with some absent. The table has over 8,000 clones, about 93% seen once. This clonotype was obtained from a human patient who received an intestinal transplant, so some T cells may come from the graft donor. The chain links TRBV5-1 to TRBJ1-1; tentative D call: TRBD1 (5 bases). The starting material was PBMCs, obtained 11 days after intestinal transplantation. The CDR3 here is CASSPNSDSMNTEAFF. The CDR3 DNA is TGCGCCAGCAGCCCCAATTCCGACAGCATGAACACTGAAGCTTTCTTT. Combining the CDR3 with reference TRBV5-1 and TRBJ1-1 gives the whole variable domain KAGVTQTPRYLIKTRGQQVTLSCSPISGHRSVSWYQQTPGQGLQFLFEYFSETQRNKGNFPGRFSGRQFSNSRSEMNVSTLELGDSALYLCASSPNSDSMNTEAFFGQGTRLTVV.